This passage covers 15 T cell receptor beta chains from one sample sequenced in a study of T cells in pancreatic ductal adenocarcinoma. Surgery without prior neoadjuvant therapy was the treatment of the selected pancreatic ductal adenocarcinoma patients. Generated by immunoSEQ multiplex PCR, the TCRdb table keeps only in-frame clones and is missing some. Among roughly 100,000 clones listed, over 90% were seen once. Sample: PBMCs. The receptor source for this set is a human donor with pancreatic ductal adenocarcinoma.

This chain uses TRBV7-3 with TRBJ1-2; no firm D call. There are 14 residues in the CDR3. V shed 2 bases and J shed 9 bases, with 16 bases lying between them. From germline, CDR1 is SGHTA and CDR2 FQGTGA. The chain's CDR3 is CASSLWSRRESYTF. The CDR3 DNA reads TGTGCCAGCAGCTTATGGTCTAGGCGGGAAAGCTACACCTTC.

In this sample, this clone turned up once. The V gene is TRBV27, the J gene TRBJ2-5; TRBD2 might be the D (6 bases). Trimming pared 3 bases from V and 5 bases from J, leaving 16 bases between. CDR1 and CDR2 from the germline V gene are MNHEY and SMNVEV (reference sequence). The CDR3 spans 15 residues. This chain's CDR3 is CASSFSIGGFETQYF. The CDR3 DNA reads TGTGCCAGCAGTTTCTCCATAGGAGGGTTCGAGACCCAGTACTTC.

This chain connects TRBV5-6 to TRBJ2-7; perhaps TRBD2 as D (6 bases). With 4 bases removed from V and 3 bases from J, the gap between germline ends came to 14 bases. Germline CDR1 reads SGHDT; CDR2 reads YYEEEE. The CDR3 is made up of 14 amino acids. The CDR3 protein is CASSLLGGDYEQYF. CDR3 nucleotides: TGTGCCAGCAGCCTGTTGGGAGGAGACTACGAGCAGTACTTC. Full variable domain (rest looked up from reference TRBV5-6 and TRBJ2-7): DAGVTQSPTHLIKTRGQQVTLRCSPKSGHDTVSWYQQALGQGPQFIFQYYEEEERQRGNFPDRFSGHQFPNYSSELNVNALLLGDSALYLCASSLLGGDYEQYFGPGTRLTVT.

The chain employs TRBV7-9 and TRBJ1-2; D is unresolved. This CDR3 has 15 amino acids. Germline lookup yields CDR1 SEHNR and CDR2 FQNEAQ (reference sequence). The ends were cut back, 2 bases at V and 6 bases at J, with 16 bases in the middle. CDR3 sequence (DNA): TGTGCCAGCAGCTTAACTCAGCAGGCGGGCGATGGCTACACCTTC. Residues: CASSLTQQAGDGYTF.

The rearrangement links TRBV30 to TRBJ1-3; perhaps TRBD1 as D (5 bases). The germline gives CDR1 GTSNPN, CDR2 SVGIG (reference sequence). V was clipped by 3 bases and J by 4 bases, with 7 bases between them. The CDR3 is made up of 12 amino acids. In DNA form, the CDR3 reads TGTGCCTGGAGGGCAGGGGGAAACACCATATATTTT. Translated: CAWRAGGNTIYF.

This chain connects TRBV7-3 to TRBJ2-3, with D perhaps TRBD1 (5 bases). The CDR3 consists of 13 residues. Trimming pared 3 bases from V and 4 bases from J, leaving 8 bases between. Germline V lookup: CDR1 SGHTA, CDR2 FQGTGA. The CDR3 coding sequence is TGTGCCAGCAGCTTCCTAGGGGCAGATACGCAGTATTTT. Translated: CASSFLGADTQYF.

The chain links TRBV29-1 to TRBJ2-5, with 8 bases fitting TRBD2. The V segment lost 1 base and the J segment 4 bases; nucleotides outside the gene matches: 5. The CDR3 consists of 14 residues. Germline CDR1 and CDR2: SQVTM and ANQGSEA. CDR3 amino acids: CSVEGPSGRETQYF. The DNA of the CDR3 is TGCAGCGTTGAAGGGCCTAGCGGGCGAGAGACCCAGTACTTC. The full variable domain, completed using reference TRBV29-1 and TRBJ2-5, is SAVISQKPSRDICQRGTSLTIQCQVDSQVTMMFWYRQQPGQSLTLIATANQGSEATYESGFVIDKFPISRPNLTFSTLTVSNMSPEDSSIYLCSVEGPSGRETQYFGPGTRLLVL.

The CDR3 region has the DNA TGTGCCAGTAGTATTAAGGCAGACTTCGGCGGGAGATACGAGCAGTACTTC. This encodes CASSIKADFGGRYEQYF. The rearrangement joins TRBV19 to TRBJ2-7; 7 nucleotides align to TRBD2. V lost 3 bases to trimming and J lost 4 bases; unmatched junction nucleotides: 15. This CDR3 spans 17 amino acids. Germline CDR1 and CDR2: LNHDA and SQIVND (reference sequence).

The chain carries TRBV5-6 and TRBJ2-1; 10 nucleotides match TRBD2. The CDR3 consists of 16 residues. CDR1 SGHDT and CDR2 YYEEEE come from the germline V gene. V shed 3 bases and J 9 bases; nucleotides not matched to a gene: 12. In DNA, the CDR3 is TGTGCCAGCAGCTCGCCTAGCGGGAGCGGTATCGGTGAGCAGTTCTTC. The encoded protein is CASSSPSGSGIGEQFF.

The V call is TRBV28, the J call TRBJ2-4; TRBD1 aligns across 7 bases. Germline V gene data show CDR1 as MDHEN and CDR2 as SYDVKM. The CDR3 has 14 residues. V gave up 5 bases and J gave up 6 bases; unmatched junction bases: 7. The DNA for the CDR3 is TGTGCCAGCAGTGCTGACAGGGTCAGAAACATTCAGTACTTC. Translating it yields CASSADRVRNIQYF. Full variable domain (remainder filled in from reference TRBV28 and TRBJ2-4): DVKVTQSSRYLVKRTGEKVFLECVQDMDHENMFWYRQDPGLGLRLIYFSYDVKMKEKGDIPEGYSVSREKKERFSLILESASTNQTSMYLCASSADRVRNIQYFGAGTRLSVL.

This chain links TRBV6-5 with TRBJ1-1; D unclear. V lost 5 bases and J 0 bases, leaving 13 bases between the germline ends. CDR1 MNHEY and CDR2 SVGAGI come from the germline V gene. The CDR3 extends over 15 amino acids. The CDR3 DNA sequence: TGTGCCAGCAGTCCCCCCGGCGGCATGAACACTGAAGCTTTCTTT. It codes for CASSPPGGMNTEAFF.

V usage is TRBV2 and J usage is TRBJ2-3; weak D call: TRBD2 (7 bases). Trimming shortened V by 8 bases and J by 6 bases, and 24 bases separated the two germline ends. In germline, CDR1 is SNHLY, CDR2 FYNNEI. The CDR3 extends over 16 amino acids. The CDR3 coding sequence is TGTGCCAGCCTACACCGGGGGGCCAACATGGGGGATACGCAGTATTTT. It yields the protein CASLHRGANMGDTQYF.

The J gene is TRBJ2-1, the V gene TRBV7-7, with 7 bases that match TRBD2. The CDR3 is 16 amino acids. The V gene end was trimmed by 5 bases and the J gene end by 6 bases; junction bases not matched to a gene: 13. The V gene's germline CDR1 is SSHAT and CDR2 FNYEAQ (reference sequence). CDR3 amino acids: CASSASERDGLNEQFF. The DNA of the CDR3 is TGTGCCAGCAGCGCAAGTGAGCGGGACGGACTCAATGAGCAGTTCTTC.

The chain couples TRBV28 to TRBJ1-5; TRBD1 aligns across 7 bases. Germline V gene sequence: CDR1 MDHEN, CDR2 SYDVKM. This CDR3 contains 15 residues. V trimming: 7 bases; J trimming: 2 bases; junction bases outside the gene matches: 8. DNA for the CDR3: TGTGCCAGCACCCGTAGGGGGACAGGCAATCAGCCCCAGCATTTT. Its protein product is CASTRRGTGNQPQHF.

J is TRBJ2-2 and V is TRBV9; D perhaps matches TRBD2 (6 bases). V lost 4 bases, J lost 6 bases, and 19 bases lay in between. The CDR3 runs 16 residues. Looked up from germline, CDR1 is SGDLS and CDR2 is YYNGEE. The CDR3: CASSSPPGSRAGELFF. In nucleotides, the CDR3 is TGTGCCAGCAGCTCCCCTCCCGGGAGCAGAGCCGGGGAGCTGTTTTTT.